This paragraph covers one T cell receptor (beta chain) sequence. Its target is not known. This sample was taken from a study of PD-1 blockade in classical Hodgkin lymphoma. Background on the study: With a 2-week interval, patients received intravenous nivolumab at 3 mg/kg. Findings and limits, study-wide: Diversity in CD4+ TCRs, unlike that measured in CD8+ TCRs, had risen significantly by C4D1. When nivolumab was started under 1 year after ASCT, patients were excluded. The study found complete responders had baseline diversity similar to newly diagnosed patients.

Every patient had relapsed following autologous stem cell transplantation, and cohorts differed in brentuximab vedotin exposure. This table comes from immunoSEQ multiplex PCR, and its TCRdb copy is limited to in-frame clones, with some not included. The sample has around 99,000 clones, roughly 80% seen once. The ends were cut back, 0 bases at V and 0 bases at J, with 7 bases in the middle. The CDR3 extends over 15 amino acids. Per the germline V gene, CDR1 is SGHNT and CDR2 is YYREEE (reference sequence). The source was peripheral blood mononuclear cells (PBMCs), collected before the second cycle of nivolumab. The gene calls are TRBV5-4 and TRBJ2-1; the D gene could be TRBD1 or TRBD2 (5 bases each). This receptor was obtained from a human donor with classical Hodgkin lymphoma. CDR3: CASSLGGNSYNEQFF. CDR3 sequence (DNA): TGTGCCAGCAGCTTGGGGGGGAACTCCTACAATGAGCAGTTCTTC.